This record concerns one T cell receptor beta chain sequence. No antigen is known for it. The CDR3 totals 14 residues. V was cut by 2 bases and J by 1 base, with 9 bases left in between. Germline V gene sequence: CDR1 SGHAT, CDR2 FQNNGV. This entry is derived from a study of cytomegalovirus exposure and HLA in healthy donors. Study conclusions and caveats: In an earlier analysis, productive rearrangement rates for most beta V segments clustered near 90% or 30%.

In the PCR, 60 Vbeta and 13 Jbeta primers were used. The assay was immunoSEQ multiplex PCR, and TCRdb's table has in-frame clones only and misses some. The repertoire holds around 200,000 clones, 77% seen once, with about 4% in the top ten. The clonotype originates from an older woman in good health and CMV-seropositive. Sequenced: PBMCs. The rearrangement links TRBV11-2 to TRBJ2-7; D perhaps matches TRBD1 (6 bases). The CDR3 loop reads CASSLYRESYEQYF. DNA for the CDR3: TGTGCCAGCAGCTTATACAGGGAGTCCTACGAGCAGTACTTC.